This T cell receptor beta chain came from a study of cytomegalovirus exposure and HLA in healthy donors. General observations from the study: An analysis was carried out later, and it reportedly showed fewer N-insertions in an Asian-associated ancestry cluster than the approximately 660-donor mean.

The CDR3 consists of 14 residues. Germline V gives CDR1 LGHNA, CDR2 YNFKEQ. V was trimmed by 0 bases and J by 7 bases, leaving 12 bases between them. Use of 60 Vbeta and 13 Jbeta primers characterized the PCR. Assay used: immunoSEQ multiplex PCR; TCRdb lists only in-frame clones, some missing. The ten top clones account for under 4.5%, within a sample of some 34,000 clones. As to this clone: Its antigen is still unknown.

The specimen sequenced was PBMCs. The genes are TRBV4-2 and TRBJ2-5; D unresolved. The receptor was derived from a man between 35 and 55 years old in good health and CMV-seronegative. CDR3 sequence reads: CASSQDEVSRTQYF. The CDR3 nucleotides are TGTGCCAGCAGCCAAGATGAGGTCTCACGGACCCAGTACTTC.